This T cell receptor (beta chain) came from a study of blood T cell repertoires in COVID-19. Study context: Italy, Spain and the United States were the sources of the convalescent and acute COVID-19 samples. T cells, B-cell-depleted T cells, or PBMCs provided the cDNA or gDNA that served as material.

Source study methods: By means of reference gene primer amplification, nucleated cell counts were estimated. TCRdb's table, derived via immunoSEQ multiplex PCR, lists solely in-frame clones and lacks some. V and J calls and clone size are copied from that table; D and trimming were computed from the DNA. The table lists around 340,000 clones, 70% to 90% of them singletons, with about 4.2% in the top ten. The CDR3 is 15 residues long. V shed 1 base and J 3 bases; nucleotides not matched to a gene: 1. Looked up from germline, CDR1 is SGHTA and CDR2 is FQGNSA. The sequence came from a woman in her forties with acute COVID-19. The V and J genes are TRBV7-2 and TRBJ2-7; 12 positions match TRBD2. Sequencing was done on a sample of PBMCs or T cells enriched from blood (not recorded which). The CDR3 reads CASSLVTSGGYEQYF. DNA for the CDR3: TGTGCCAGCAGCTTAGTGACTAGCGGGGGCTACGAGCAGTACTTC.